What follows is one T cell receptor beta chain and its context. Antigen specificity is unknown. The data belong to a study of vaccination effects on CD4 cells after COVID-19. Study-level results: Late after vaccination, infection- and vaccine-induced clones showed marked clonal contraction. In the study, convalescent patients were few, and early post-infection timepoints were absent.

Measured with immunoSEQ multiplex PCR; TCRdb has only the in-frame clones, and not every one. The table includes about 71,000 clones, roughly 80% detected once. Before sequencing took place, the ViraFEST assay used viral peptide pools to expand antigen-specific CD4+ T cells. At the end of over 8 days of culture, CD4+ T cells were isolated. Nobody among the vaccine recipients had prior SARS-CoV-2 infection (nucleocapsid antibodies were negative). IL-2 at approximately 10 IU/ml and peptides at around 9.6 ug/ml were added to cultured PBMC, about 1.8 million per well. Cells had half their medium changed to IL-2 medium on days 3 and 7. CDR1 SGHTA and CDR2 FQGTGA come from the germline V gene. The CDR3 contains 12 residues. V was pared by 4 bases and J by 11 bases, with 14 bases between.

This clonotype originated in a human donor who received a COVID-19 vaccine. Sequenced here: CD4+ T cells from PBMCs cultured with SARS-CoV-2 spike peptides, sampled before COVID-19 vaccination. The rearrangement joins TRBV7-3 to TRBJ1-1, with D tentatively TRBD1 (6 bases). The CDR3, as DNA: TGTGCCAGCAGCTCCCGGTCAGGGGTGGCTTTCTTT. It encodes CASSSRSGVAFF. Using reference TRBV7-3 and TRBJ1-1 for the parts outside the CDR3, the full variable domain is GAGVSQTPSNKVTEKGKYVELRCDPISGHTALYWYRQSLGQGPEFLIYFQGTGAADDSGLPNDRFFAVRPEGSVSTLKIQRTERGDSAVYLCASSSRSGVAFFGQGTRLTVV.